This TCR beta chain was sequenced during a study of blood T cell repertoires in COVID-19. Assay used: immunoSEQ multiplex PCR; TCRdb lists only in-frame clones, some missing. The data show about 160,000 clones, around 90% seen once. With 5 bases clipped from V and 2 bases from J, the junction kept 9 bases outside the gene matches. The CDR3 totals 16 residues. The germline CDR1 and CDR2 sequences are LNHDA and SQIVND (reference sequence). The sample consisted of PBMCs or T cells enriched from blood (not recorded which). This clonotype was obtained from a woman aged 40-49 years who had been exposed to COVID-19. The chain links TRBV19 to TRBJ1-5; 7 bases are shared with TRBD1. CDR3 DNA sequence: TGTGCCAGTAGTTACACCCCGGGACAGCGCAATCAGCCCCAGCATTTT. The encoded protein is CASSYTPGQRNQPQHF.